Included here is one TCR beta chain sequence, with context. Under the authors' procedure: Amplified reference gene primers provided the basis for estimating nucleated cell counts. Assay used: immunoSEQ multiplex PCR; TCRdb lists only in-frame clones, some missing. The DNA gave D and trimming, while V, J and clone size come from that table. The repertoire holds some 80,000 clones, with about 80% as singletons. This entry belongs to a study of blood T cell repertoires in COVID-19. As for the study in general: Italy, Spain and the United States were the sources of the convalescent and acute COVID-19 samples. Nucleic acid was either cDNA or gDNA, and it came from T cells, B-cell-depleted T cells, or PBMCs.

From germline, CDR1 is SEHNR and CDR2 FQNEAQ (reference sequence). The CDR3 contains 12 residues. With V trimmed by 5 bases and J by 5 bases, 3 bases remained unmatched. This chain connects TRBV7-9 to TRBJ2-7, with 7 positions matching TRBD1. Sample: peripheral blood. The clonotype comes from a human donor in a cohort sampled during active COVID-19. CDR3 nucleotides: TGTGCCAGCAGCACGACAGGGAACGAGCAGTACTTC. Amino acids: CASSTTGNEQYF.